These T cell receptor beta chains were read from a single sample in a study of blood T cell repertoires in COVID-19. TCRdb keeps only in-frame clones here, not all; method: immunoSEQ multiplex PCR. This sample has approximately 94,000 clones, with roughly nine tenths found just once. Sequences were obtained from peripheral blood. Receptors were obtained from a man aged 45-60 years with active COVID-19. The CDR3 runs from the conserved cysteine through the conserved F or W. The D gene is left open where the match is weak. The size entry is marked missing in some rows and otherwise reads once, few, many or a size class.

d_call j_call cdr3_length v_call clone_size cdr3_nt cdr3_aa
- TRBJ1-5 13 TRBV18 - TGTGCCAGCTCACCGTCGACAGCTCAGCCCCAGCATTTT CASSPSTAQPQHF
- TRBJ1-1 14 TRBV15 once TGTGCCACCAGCCGAAGCAGGGTTTACACTGAAGCTTTCTTT CATSRSRVYTEAFF
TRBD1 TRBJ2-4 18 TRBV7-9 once TGTGCCAGCAGCTCCGGGACAGGATACTATCTAGCCAAAAACATTCAGTACTTC CASSSGTGYYLAKNIQYF
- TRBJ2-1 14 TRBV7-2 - TGTGCCAGCAGCTTACAGGGTAGGAACAATGAGCAGTTCTTC CASSLQGRNNEQFF
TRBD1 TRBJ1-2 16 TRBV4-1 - TGCGCCAGCAGCCAAGGAGGGACAGCCGTTAACTATGGCTACACCTTC CASSQGGTAVNYGYTF
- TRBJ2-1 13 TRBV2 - TGTGCCAGCGGGGCGAGCTCCTACAATGAGCAGTTCTTC CASGASSYNEQFF
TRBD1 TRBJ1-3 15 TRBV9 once TGTGCCAGCAGCGTAGGGGACAGGAACGGAAACACCATATATTTT CASSVGDRNGNTIYF
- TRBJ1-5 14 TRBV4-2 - TGTGCCAGCAGCCAAGATTACCCAACTATGTCCCAGCATTTT CASSQDYPTMSQHF
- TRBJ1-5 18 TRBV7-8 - TGTGCCAGCAGCTTAGTACCGACCGGACACCGCAGCAATCAGCCCCAGCATTTT CASSLVPTGHRSNQPQHF
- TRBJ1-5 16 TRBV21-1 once TGTGCCAGCACCAAATTCCGGGGTGGGGGCAATCAGCCCCAGCATTTT CASTKFRGGGNQPQHF
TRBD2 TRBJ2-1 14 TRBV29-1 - TGCAGCGTTGGGGCTAGCGGGACCTACAATGAGCAGTTCTTC CSVGASGTYNEQFF
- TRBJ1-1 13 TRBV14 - TGTGCCAGCAGCCAAGAAACCTTGAGGGAAGCTTTCTTT CASSQETLREAFF
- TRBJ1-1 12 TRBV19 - TGTGCCAGTAGTGCCGGGTTCACTGAAGCTTTCTTT CASSAGFTEAFF
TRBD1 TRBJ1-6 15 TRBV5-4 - TGTGCCAGCAGCCCTCAGGGGGCGCGGAATTCACCCCTCCACTTT CASSPQGARNSPLHF
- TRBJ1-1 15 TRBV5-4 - TGTGCCAGCAGCCCGGCCGGACAACTGAACACTGAAGCTTTCTTT CASSPAGQLNTEAFF
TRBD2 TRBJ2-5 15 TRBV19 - TGTGCCAGTAGTCACAGCGGGGGGGGTCTCGCGACCCAGTACTTC CASSHSGGGLATQYF
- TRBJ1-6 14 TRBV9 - TGTGCCAGCAGCTGGAGCTCCGATAATTCACCCCTCCACTTT CASSWSSDNSPLHF
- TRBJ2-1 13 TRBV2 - TGTGCCAGCTTCCGGGTGCCGGACAATGAGCAGTTCTTC CASFRVPDNEQFF
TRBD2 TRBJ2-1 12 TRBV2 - TGTGCCGCTAGCGGATCCTACAATGAGCAGTTCTTC CAASGSYNEQFF
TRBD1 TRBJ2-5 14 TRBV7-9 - TGTGCCAGCAGCTTGACAGGGGGCCGTGAGACCCAGTACTTC CASSLTGGRETQYF
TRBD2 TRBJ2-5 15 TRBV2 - TGTGCCAGCAAAGAAGGCGGGGGGGCACAAGAGACCCAGTACTTC CASKEGGGAQETQYF
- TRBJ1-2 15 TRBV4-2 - TGTGCCAGCAGCCCCGGGGGTTTAGCTAACTATGGCTACACCTTC CASSPGGLANYGYTF
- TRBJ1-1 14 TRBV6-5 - TGTGCCAGCAGCGATAAACAGGCGAACACTGAAGCTTTCTTT CASSDKQANTEAFF
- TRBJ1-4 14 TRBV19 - TGTGCCAGTACCCCTCGAGCAACTAATGAAAAACTGTTTTTT CASTPRATNEKLFF
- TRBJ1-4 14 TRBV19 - TGTGCCAGTAGTATCGATGGGTCGGGTGAAAAACTGTTTTTT CASSIDGSGEKLFF
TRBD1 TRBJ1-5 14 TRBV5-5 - TGTGCCAGCAGCCGGACAGGGGACAATCAGCCCCAGCATTTT CASSRTGDNQPQHF
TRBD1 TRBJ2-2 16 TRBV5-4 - TGTGCCAGCAGCTCTCCGGGACAGGGGAACACCGGGGAGCTGTTTTTT CASSSPGQGNTGELFF
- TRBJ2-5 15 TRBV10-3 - TGTGCCATCAGTGAAGAAGGCACCCGGGTGAAGACCCAGTACTTC CAISEEGTRVKTQYF
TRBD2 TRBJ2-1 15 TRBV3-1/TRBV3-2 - TGTGCCAGCAGCCAAAATAGCGGGAGTGGGAATGAGCAGTTCTTC CASSQNSGSGNEQFF
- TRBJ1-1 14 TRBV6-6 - TGTGCCAGCAGTTACCCAGGATTGAACACTGAAGCTTTCTTT CASSYPGLNTEAFF
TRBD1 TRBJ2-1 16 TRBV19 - TGTGCCAGTAGTATAGACCGGGACAGGAAATACAATGAGCAGTTCTTC CASSIDRDRKYNEQFF
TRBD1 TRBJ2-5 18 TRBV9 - TGTGCCAGCAGCGTAGGGCCCCCGGGACAGGGGGACCAAGAGACCCAGTACTTC CASSVGPPGQGDQETQYF
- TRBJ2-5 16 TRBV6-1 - TGTGCCAGCAGTGAACCCCTTTCCGTCTCCCAAGAGACCCAGTACTTC CASSEPLSVSQETQYF
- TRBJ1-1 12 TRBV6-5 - TGTGCCAGCAGTTCCCTATACACTGAAGCTTTCTTT CASSSLYTEAFF
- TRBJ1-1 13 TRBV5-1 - TGCGCCAGCAGCTTGGAGACTCCGGTTGAAGCTTTCTTT CASSLETPVEAFF
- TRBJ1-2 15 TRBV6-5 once TGTGCCAGCAGAAAACCGGGACAAGTCAACTATGGCTACACCTTC CASRKPGQVNYGYTF
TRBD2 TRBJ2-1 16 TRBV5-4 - TGTGCCAGCAGCTTGGAGGGCGGGAGCTCCTACAATGAGCAGTTCTTC CASSLEGGSSYNEQFF
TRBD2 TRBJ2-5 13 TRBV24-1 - TGTGCCACCAGTGTTAGCGGGGGAGAGACCCAGTACTTC CATSVSGGETQYF
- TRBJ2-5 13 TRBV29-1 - TGCAGCGTTGACAAGGGACAAGGGGAGACCCAGTACTTC CSVDKGQGETQYF
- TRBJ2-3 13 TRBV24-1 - TGTGCCACCAGTGGTGGCAGCACAGATACGCAGTATTTT CATSGGSTDTQYF
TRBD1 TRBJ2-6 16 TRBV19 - TGTGCCAGTAGGGGCAGGGGGAGCTCTGGGGCCAACGTCCTGACTTTC CASRGRGSSGANVLTF
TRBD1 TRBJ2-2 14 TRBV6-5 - TGTGCCAGCAGTTACGACAGGGGGAGGGGGGAGCTGTTTTTT CASSYDRGRGELFF
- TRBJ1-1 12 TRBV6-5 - TGTGCCAGCACCTTGGGGGGTCCTGAAGCTTTCTTT CASTLGGPEAFF
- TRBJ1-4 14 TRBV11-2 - TGTGCCAGCAGCTTATTAGGGGGTAATGAAAAACTGTTTTTT CASSLLGGNEKLFF
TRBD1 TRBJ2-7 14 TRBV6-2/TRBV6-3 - TGTGCCAGCAGTGCAGGGGGTTCCCTCTACGAGCAGTACTTC CASSAGGSLYEQYF